This T cell receptor beta chain was observed in a study of tumor-infiltrating lymphocytes in oesophageal squamous cell carcinoma. Each CDR3 protein gets one entry after TCRdb re-called the reads with MiXCR. The profile shows more than 10,000 distinct CDR3 sequences, 58% of them singletons. The TCR was taken from a female donor with esophageal squamous cell carcinoma. The sample comprised blood.

The CDR3 nucleotides are TGTGCCAGTACGGAAATTGGGTCCCAATATGGCTACACCTTC. Translation: CASTEIGSQYGYTF. The chain couples TRBV6-2 or TRBV6-3 to TRBJ2-5; D ambiguous. The J call may be wrong; the DNA end is better matched by TRBJ1-2. The CDR3 runs to 14 residues. CDR1 is MNHEY, CDR2 SVGEGT, per germline.